What follows are 25 T cell receptor beta chains derived from one specimen sequenced in a study of OX40 agonist ivuxolimab in advanced cancers. Profiled with immunoSEQ multiplex PCR; TCRdb holds only in-frame clones, not every one. This repertoire shows some 66,000 clones, about 77% found once; its top ten account for over 1.5%. Sequencing used CD4+ or CD8+ T cells sorted from blood, obtained in a trial of the OX40 agonist ivuxolimab. These receptors were obtained from an adult with an advanced solid tumor such as melanoma, head and neck, liver or kidney cancer.

The chain combines TRBV28 with TRBJ1-2, with 7 positions matching TRBD1. Per germline, CDR1 MDHEN and CDR2 SYDVKM. J gave up 0 bases and V 3 bases, and 7 bases lay outside the gene matches. The CDR3 spans 16 residues. The CDR3 DNA follows: TGTGCCAGCAGTTTTAGGGGGCAGGGACCTAACTATGGCTACACCTTC. This sequence encodes CASSFRGQGPNYGYTF.

The rearrangement uses TRBV23-1 and TRBJ2-1; D is perhaps TRBD2 (5 bases). TRBV23-1 has ORF status, its function being uncertain. The CDR3 consists of 14 residues. V shed 0 bases and J shed 9 bases, with 12 bases lying between them. The CDR3: CASSQSLEGGEQFF. For the CDR3, the DNA is TGCGCCAGCAGTCAATCACTAGAGGGTGGTGAGCAGTTCTTC.

In the case of this clone: No DNA is shown, since the ends of the CDR3 on it are uncertain; the CDR3 is the one TCRdb lists. CDR3 in amino acids: CASILAPLAGAGEQFF. V gene TRBV6-6 combines with J gene TRBJ2-1; TRBD2, the table's D call, lacks a check against the DNA. A total of 16 residues make up the CDR3, ends included. Germline V CDR1 and CDR2: MNHNY, SVGAGI (reference sequence).

The chain has TRBV7-9 and TRBJ2-1; no reliable D call. Germline CDR1 and CDR2: SEHNR and FQNEAQ (reference sequence). V was cut by 5 bases and J by 2 bases, with 13 bases left in between. The CDR3 covers 15 residues. The CDR3 reads CASSLEQGPYNEQFF. The CDR3 region has the DNA TGTGCCAGCAGCCTGGAACAAGGGCCCTACAATGAGCAGTTCTTC.

The chain couples TRBV18 to TRBJ2-2, with a weak D call TRBD1 (6 bases). The CDR3 has 15 residues. Per germline, CDR1 KGHSH and CDR2 LQKENI. V was trimmed by 4 bases and J by 0 bases, leaving 9 bases between them. The CDR3 coding sequence is TGTGCCAGCTCACTAGGGACACCGAACACCGGGGAGCTGTTTTTT. This codes for CASSLGTPNTGELFF.

The chain combines TRBV11-2 with TRBJ2-5; D remains ambiguous. The CDR3 sequence is 12 residues long. The germline CDR1 and CDR2 sequences are SGHAT and FQNNGV. V was clipped by 5 bases and J by 2 bases, with 6 bases between them. The CDR3 sequence is CASSQTQETQYF. DNA of the CDR3: TGTGCCAGCAGCCAGACTCAAGAGACCCAGTACTTC.

V and J are TRBV30 and TRBJ1-5; D might be TRBD1 (6 bases). With 5 bases removed from V and 2 bases from J, the gap between germline ends came to 19 bases. This CDR3 has 16 amino acids. The germline V gene has CDR1 GTSNPN and CDR2 SVGIG (reference sequence). CDR3 in amino acids: CAWASGTNHRNQPQHF. In nucleotides, the CDR3 is TGTGCCTGGGCCTCCGGGACAAACCACCGCAATCAGCCCCAGCATTTT.

The chain combines TRBV14 with TRBJ2-5; 10 positions agree with TRBD2. The germline CDR1 and CDR2 sequences are SGHDN and FVKESK. V dropped 4 bases and J dropped 1; count of bases not matched to a gene: 3. This CDR3 has 15 amino acids. CDR3 DNA: TGTGCCAGCAGCCCGGGACTAGCGATCCAAGAGACCCAGTACTTC. Its protein product is CASSPGLAIQETQYF.

The rearrangement links TRBV19 to TRBJ1-4; D is ambiguous. The CDR3 loop spans 14 amino acids. The germline CDR1 and CDR2 sequences are LNHDA and SQIVND (reference sequence). V lost 2 bases, J lost 2 bases, and 6 bases lay in between. The CDR3 coding sequence is TGTGCCAGTAGTATATCCGATACTAATGAAAAACTGTTTTTT. Protein product: CASSISDTNEKLFF.

The CDR3 loop reads CASSESGDFQETQYF. The CDR3 DNA sequence: TGTGCCAGCAGTGAAAGCGGGGACTTTCAAGAGACCCAGTACTTC. The chain uses TRBV6-1 and TRBJ2-5, with TRBD2 identical over 7 bases. Germline trimming cut 2 bases from V and 2 bases from J; bases unmatched to any gene: 5. CDR1 is MNHNS, CDR2 SASEGT, per germline. CDR3 size: 15 residues.

The chain combines TRBV11-3 with TRBJ2-1; 9 nucleotides agree with TRBD2. CDR1 SGHNT and CDR2 YENEEA come from the germline V gene. V lost 6 bases and J lost 5; bases outside the gene matches: 14. This CDR3 is built from 17 residues. DNA of the CDR3: TGTGCCAGCAGTTCCACTTACTTTAGCGGGAGTAACAATGAGCAGTTCTTC. It is translated as CASSSTYFSGSNNEQFF.

The chain links TRBV18 to TRBJ2-5, with a weak D call TRBD1 (6 bases). The J call may be incorrect, as the DNA end agrees better with TRBJ2-7. There are 14 residues in the CDR3. In germline, CDR1 is KGHSH, CDR2 LQKENI. The CDR3 loop reads CASSPWDTSYEQYF. In nucleotides, the CDR3 is TGTGCCAGCTCACCCTGGGACACCTCCTACGAGCAGTACTTC.

The J gene is TRBJ2-5, the V gene TRBV7-9; no definite D call. The tail of the sequence fits TRBJ2-7 better, so the J call may be wrong. Per germline, CDR1 SEHNR and CDR2 FQNEAQ (reference sequence). This CDR3 has 13 amino acids. CDR3 in amino acids: CASSSGRYYEQYF. The CDR3 DNA reads as TGTGCCAGCAGCTCCGGACGGTACTACGAGCAGTACTTC.

The rearrangement joins TRBV28 to TRBJ1-5; a possible D gene is TRBD1 (6 bases). Germline loops: CDR1 MDHEN, CDR2 SYDVKM. The V and J ends lost 3 bases and 5 bases respectively, with 17 bases between them. This CDR3 has 16 amino acids. The CDR3 loop is CASSFFAGEGDQPQHF. The DNA for the CDR3 is TGTGCCAGCAGTTTTTTCGCAGGGGAGGGCGATCAGCCCCAGCATTTT. The variable domain in full, completed from reference TRBV28 and TRBJ1-5, reads DVKVTQSSRYLVKRTGEKVFLECVQDMDHENMFWYRQDPGLGLRLIYFSYDVKMKEKGDIPEGYSVSREKKERFSLILESASTNQTSMYLCASSFFAGEGDQPQHFGDGTRLSIL.

The genes are TRBV6-1 and TRBJ2-2, with D possibly being TRBD1 (5 bases). The CDR3 extends over 14 amino acids. Germline V lookup: CDR1 MNHNS, CDR2 SASEGT. With 6 bases removed from V and 2 bases from J, the gap between germline ends came to 10 bases. DNA for the CDR3: TGTGCCAGCAGATCAGGGTCTAACACCGGGGAGCTGTTTTTT. Its translation is CASRSGSNTGELFF.

This chain connects TRBV29-1 to TRBJ2-7, with D perhaps TRBD1 (6 bases). The germline CDR1 and CDR2 sequences are SQVTM and ANQGSEA. The CDR3 has 12 amino acids. Trimming left V 5 bases short and J 3 bases short, with 11 bases between. CDR3 in DNA: TGCAGCGTTACATTACAGGGCTACGAGCAGTACTTC. Translation gives CSVTLQGYEQYF.

In DNA form, the CDR3 reads TGTGCCAGCAGCTTGGCCGCCCGGGAAGAAAAACTGTTTTTT. Encoded protein: CASSLAAREEKLFF. V and J are TRBV5-5 and TRBJ1-4; D ambiguous. V lost 0 bases, J lost 8 bases, and 11 bases lay in between. In germline, CDR1 is SGHKS, CDR2 YYEKEE (reference sequence). The CDR3 runs to 14 residues.

The V and J genes are TRBV6-1 and TRBJ2-2; D gene ambiguous. CDR3 length: 12 amino acids. In germline, CDR1 is MNHNS, CDR2 SASEGT. The chain's CDR3 is CATKVIGGELFF. CDR3 coding DNA: TGTGCGACAAAGGTGATCGGCGGGGAGCTGTTTTTT.

V gene TRBV2 combines with J gene TRBJ1-1; no reliable D call. Trimming removed 1 base from V and 4 bases from J, with 10 bases in between. The germline V gene has CDR1 SNHLY and CDR2 FYNNEI. The CDR3 contains 14 residues. CDR3 sequence (DNA): TGTGCCAGCAGTGAAGGGGGATACGGCACTGAAGCTTTCTTT. Its translation is CASSEGGYGTEAFF.

The rearrangement uses TRBV5-1 and TRBJ2-2; maybe TRBD1 (6 bases). Germline V CDR1 and CDR2: SGHRS, YFSETQ. Trimming took off 4 bases at V and 7 bases at J, with 11 bases between the two ends. The CDR3 length is 13 residues. The CDR3 nucleotides are TGCGCCAGCAGCCCGCAGGGGAGCGGGGAGCTGTTTTTT. Its protein is CASSPQGSGELFF. Using reference TRBV5-1 and TRBJ2-2 for the parts outside the CDR3, the full variable domain is KAGVTQTPRYLIKTRGQQVTLSCSPISGHRSVSWYQQTPGQGLQFLFEYFSETQRNKGNFPGRFSGRQFSNSRSEMNVSTLELGDSALYLCASSPQGSGELFFGEGSRLTVL.

This clone was observed a single time. The rearrangement uses TRBV19 and TRBJ2-1; 8 bases map to TRBD2. Germline CDR1 is LNHDA and CDR2 is SQIVND (reference sequence). V trimming: 4 bases; J trimming: 0 bases; junction bases outside the gene matches: 8. CDR3 length: 17 residues. CDR3 loop: CASSTSGSQDSYNEQFF. CDR3 bases: TGTGCCAGTAGTACAAGCGGGAGCCAAGACTCCTACAATGAGCAGTTCTTC.

The chain couples TRBV6-1 to TRBJ2-3; D unresolved. This CDR3 contains 11 residues. CDR1 and CDR2 from the germline V gene are MNHNS and SASEGT. V shed 7 bases and J shed 0 bases, with 2 bases lying between them. Written as DNA, the CDR3 is TGTGCCAGCATGAGCACAGATACGCAGTATTTT. This gives the protein CASMSTDTQYF.

The gene calls are TRBV7-8 and TRBJ2-6, with D tentatively TRBD1 (6 bases). The CDR3 is 18 amino acids. V was trimmed by 5 bases and J by 1 base, leaving 18 bases between them. Germline CDR1 SGHVS, CDR2 FQNEAQ. In DNA form, the CDR3 reads TGTGCCAGCAGCATCCTCTTGGGACACGTATCTGGGGCCAACGTCCTGACTTTC. This encodes CASSILLGHVSGANVLTF.

This clone was recorded at least ten times. In DNA form, the CDR3 reads TGCGCCAGCAGCCCCAGCCGGAACAATGAGCAGTTCTTC. Translating gives CASSPSRNNEQFF. The V call is TRBV5-1, the J call TRBJ2-1; D is ambiguous. CDR3 length: 13 amino acids. The germline gives CDR1 SGHRS, CDR2 YFSETQ. V was cut by 4 bases and J by 5 bases, with 10 bases left in between.

The V call is TRBV4-1, the J call TRBJ2-1; TRBD2 aligns across 12 bases. Trimming removed 0 bases from V and 10 bases from J; junction bases left unmatched: 13. Germline CDR1 reads MGHRA; CDR2 reads YSYEKL. The CDR3 covers 18 residues. CDR3 residues: CASSQDLFGLAGGREQFF. The CDR3 bases are TGCGCCAGCAGCCAAGATCTTTTTGGTCTAGCGGGGGGGCGGGAGCAGTTCTTC.